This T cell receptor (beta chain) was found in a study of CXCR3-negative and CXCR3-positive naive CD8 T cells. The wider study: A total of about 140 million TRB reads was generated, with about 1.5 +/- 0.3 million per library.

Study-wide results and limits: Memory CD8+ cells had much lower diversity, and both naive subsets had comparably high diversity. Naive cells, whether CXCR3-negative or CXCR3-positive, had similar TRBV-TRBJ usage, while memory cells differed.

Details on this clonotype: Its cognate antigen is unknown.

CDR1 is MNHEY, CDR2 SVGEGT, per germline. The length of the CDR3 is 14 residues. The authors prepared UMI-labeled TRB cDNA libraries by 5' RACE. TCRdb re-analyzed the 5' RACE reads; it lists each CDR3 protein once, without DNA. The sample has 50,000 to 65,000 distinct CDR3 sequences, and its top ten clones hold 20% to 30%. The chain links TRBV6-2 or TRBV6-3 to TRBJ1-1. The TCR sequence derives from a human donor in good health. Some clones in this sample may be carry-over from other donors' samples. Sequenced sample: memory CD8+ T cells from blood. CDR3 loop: CASSGGAEYTEAFF.